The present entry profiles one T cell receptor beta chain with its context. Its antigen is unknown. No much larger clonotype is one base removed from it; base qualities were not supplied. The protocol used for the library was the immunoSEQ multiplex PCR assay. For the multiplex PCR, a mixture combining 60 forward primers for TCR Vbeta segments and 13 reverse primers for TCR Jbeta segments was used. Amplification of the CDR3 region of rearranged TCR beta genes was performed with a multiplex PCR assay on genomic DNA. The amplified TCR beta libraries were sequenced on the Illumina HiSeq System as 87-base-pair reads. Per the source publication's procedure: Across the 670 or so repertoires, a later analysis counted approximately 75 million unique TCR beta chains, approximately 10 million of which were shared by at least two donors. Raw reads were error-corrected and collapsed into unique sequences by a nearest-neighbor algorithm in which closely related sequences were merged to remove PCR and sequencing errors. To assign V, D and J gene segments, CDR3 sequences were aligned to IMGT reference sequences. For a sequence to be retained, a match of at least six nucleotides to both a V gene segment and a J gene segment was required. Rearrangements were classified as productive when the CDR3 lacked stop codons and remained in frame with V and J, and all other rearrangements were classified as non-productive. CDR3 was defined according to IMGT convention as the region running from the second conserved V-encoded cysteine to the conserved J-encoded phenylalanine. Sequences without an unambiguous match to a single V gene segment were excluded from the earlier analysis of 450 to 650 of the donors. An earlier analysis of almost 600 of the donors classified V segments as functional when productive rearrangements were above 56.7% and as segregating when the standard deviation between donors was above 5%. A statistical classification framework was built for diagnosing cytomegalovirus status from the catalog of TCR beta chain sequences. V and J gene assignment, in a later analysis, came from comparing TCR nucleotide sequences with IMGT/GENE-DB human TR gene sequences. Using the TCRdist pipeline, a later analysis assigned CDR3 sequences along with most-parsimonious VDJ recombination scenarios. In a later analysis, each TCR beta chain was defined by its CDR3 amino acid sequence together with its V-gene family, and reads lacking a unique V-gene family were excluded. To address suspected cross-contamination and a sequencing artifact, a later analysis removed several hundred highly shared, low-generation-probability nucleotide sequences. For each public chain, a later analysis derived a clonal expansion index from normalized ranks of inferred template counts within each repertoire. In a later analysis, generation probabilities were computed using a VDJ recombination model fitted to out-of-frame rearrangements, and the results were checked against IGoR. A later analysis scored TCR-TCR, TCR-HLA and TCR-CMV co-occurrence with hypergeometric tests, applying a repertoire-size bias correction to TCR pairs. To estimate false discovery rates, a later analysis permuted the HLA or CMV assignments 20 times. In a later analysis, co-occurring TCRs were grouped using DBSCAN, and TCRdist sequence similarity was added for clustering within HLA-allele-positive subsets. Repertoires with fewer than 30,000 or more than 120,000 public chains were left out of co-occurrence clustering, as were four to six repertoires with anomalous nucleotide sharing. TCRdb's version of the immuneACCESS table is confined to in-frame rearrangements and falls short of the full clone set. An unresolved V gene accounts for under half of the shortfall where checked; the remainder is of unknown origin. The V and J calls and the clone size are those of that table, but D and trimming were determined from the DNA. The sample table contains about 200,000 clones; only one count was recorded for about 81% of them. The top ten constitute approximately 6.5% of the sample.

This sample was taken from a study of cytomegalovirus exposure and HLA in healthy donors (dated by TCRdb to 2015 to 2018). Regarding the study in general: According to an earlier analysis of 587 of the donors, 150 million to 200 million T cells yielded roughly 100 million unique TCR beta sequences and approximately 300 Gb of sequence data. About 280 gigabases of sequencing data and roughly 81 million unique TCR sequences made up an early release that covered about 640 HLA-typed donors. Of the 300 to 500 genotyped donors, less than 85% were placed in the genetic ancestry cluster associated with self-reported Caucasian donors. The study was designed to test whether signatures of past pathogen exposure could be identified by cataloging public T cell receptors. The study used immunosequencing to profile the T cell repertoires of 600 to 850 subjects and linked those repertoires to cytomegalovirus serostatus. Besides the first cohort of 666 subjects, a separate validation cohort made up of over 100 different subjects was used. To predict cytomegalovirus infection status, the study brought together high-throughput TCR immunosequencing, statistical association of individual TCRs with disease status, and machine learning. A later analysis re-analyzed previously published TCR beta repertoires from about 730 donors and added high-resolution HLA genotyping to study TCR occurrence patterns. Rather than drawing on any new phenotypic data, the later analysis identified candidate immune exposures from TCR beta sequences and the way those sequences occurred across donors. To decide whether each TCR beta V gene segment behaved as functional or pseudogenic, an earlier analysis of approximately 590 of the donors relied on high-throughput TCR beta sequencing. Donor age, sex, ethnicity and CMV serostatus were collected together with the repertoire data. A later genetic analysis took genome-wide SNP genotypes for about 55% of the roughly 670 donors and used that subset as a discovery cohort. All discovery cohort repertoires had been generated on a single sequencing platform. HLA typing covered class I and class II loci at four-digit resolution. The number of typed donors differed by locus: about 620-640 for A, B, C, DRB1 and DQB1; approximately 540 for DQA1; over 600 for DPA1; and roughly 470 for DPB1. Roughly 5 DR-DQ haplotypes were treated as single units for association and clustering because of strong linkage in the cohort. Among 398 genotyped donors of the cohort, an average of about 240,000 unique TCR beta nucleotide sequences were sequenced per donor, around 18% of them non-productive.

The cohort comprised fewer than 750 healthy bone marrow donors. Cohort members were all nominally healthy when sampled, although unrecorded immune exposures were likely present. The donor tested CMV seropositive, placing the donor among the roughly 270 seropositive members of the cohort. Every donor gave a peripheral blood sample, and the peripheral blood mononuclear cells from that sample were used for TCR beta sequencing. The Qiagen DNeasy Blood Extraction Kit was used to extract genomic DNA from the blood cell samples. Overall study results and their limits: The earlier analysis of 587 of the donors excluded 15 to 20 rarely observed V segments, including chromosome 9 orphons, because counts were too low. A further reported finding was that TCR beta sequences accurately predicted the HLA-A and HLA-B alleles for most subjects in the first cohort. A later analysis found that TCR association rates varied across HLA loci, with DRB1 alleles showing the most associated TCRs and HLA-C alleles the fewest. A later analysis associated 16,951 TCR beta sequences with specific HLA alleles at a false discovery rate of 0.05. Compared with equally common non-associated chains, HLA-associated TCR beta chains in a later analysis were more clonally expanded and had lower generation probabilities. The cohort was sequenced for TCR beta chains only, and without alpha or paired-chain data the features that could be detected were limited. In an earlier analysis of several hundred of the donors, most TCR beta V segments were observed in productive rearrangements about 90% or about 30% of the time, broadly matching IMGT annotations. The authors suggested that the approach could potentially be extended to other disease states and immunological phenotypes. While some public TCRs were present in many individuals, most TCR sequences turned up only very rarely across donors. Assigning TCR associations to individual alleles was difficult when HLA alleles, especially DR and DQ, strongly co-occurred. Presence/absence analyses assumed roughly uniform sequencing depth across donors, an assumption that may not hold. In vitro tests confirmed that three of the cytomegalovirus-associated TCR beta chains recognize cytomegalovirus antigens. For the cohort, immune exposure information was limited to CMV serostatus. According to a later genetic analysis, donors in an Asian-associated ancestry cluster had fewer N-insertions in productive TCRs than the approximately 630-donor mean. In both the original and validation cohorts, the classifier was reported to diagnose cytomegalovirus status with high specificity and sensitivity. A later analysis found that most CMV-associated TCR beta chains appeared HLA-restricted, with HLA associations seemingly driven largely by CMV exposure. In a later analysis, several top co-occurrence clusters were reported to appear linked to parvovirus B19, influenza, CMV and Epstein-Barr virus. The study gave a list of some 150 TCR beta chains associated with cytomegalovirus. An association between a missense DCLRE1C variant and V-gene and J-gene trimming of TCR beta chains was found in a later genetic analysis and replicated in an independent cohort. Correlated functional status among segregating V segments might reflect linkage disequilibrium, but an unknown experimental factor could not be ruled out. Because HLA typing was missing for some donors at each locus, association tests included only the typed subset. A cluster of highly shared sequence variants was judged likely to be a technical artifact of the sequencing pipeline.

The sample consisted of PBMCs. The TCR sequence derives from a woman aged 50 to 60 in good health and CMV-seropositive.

The CDR3 reads as follows: CSVEKGRGETQYF. The sequence in DNA is TGCAGCGTTGAAAAGGGGCGCGGAGAGACCCAGTACTTC. The rearrangement combines TRBV29-1 with TRBJ2-5, with a tentative D gene TRBD1 over 5 matching bases. The cysteine opens and the phenylalanine closes a CDR3 of 13 amino acids. The only DNA kept is the CDR3, 39 bases in frame from the first base. Sequences SQVTM (CDR1) and ANQGSEA (CDR2) are obtained from the germline V gene. Relative to germline, V is 2 bases shorter and J is 4 bases shorter, with 11 bases between their ends.